This T cell receptor (beta chain) was recorded in a study of OX40 agonist ivuxolimab in advanced cancers. In the study overall: Of the patients, three showed partial responses, one with hepatocellular carcinoma and two with cutaneous melanoma. Study-wide points: Expanded clones were, on average, more numerous in CD8+ T cells than in CD4+. Also present in some nonresponders was a low level of normalized T-cell clonal expansion.

Assay used: immunoSEQ multiplex PCR; TCRdb lists only in-frame clones, some missing. The profile shows just under 55,000 clones, 70% to 80% of them singletons. Worth noting for this clone: The antigen remains unidentified.

The sequence derives from an adult with an advanced solid tumor such as melanoma, head and neck, liver or kidney cancer. The input for sequencing was CD4+ or CD8+ T cells sorted from blood, taken in a trial of the OX40 agonist ivuxolimab.

The CDR3 bases are TGTGCCAGCAGTTACGGCGGGAGGACCCACGAGCAGTACTTC. This translates into CASSYGGRTHEQYF. The genes are TRBV6-6 and TRBJ2-7, with 8 bases that match TRBD2. CDR3 size: 14 residues. Trimming at V came to 2 bases and at J to 5 bases, leaving 5 bases not matched to a gene. CDR1 and CDR2 from the germline V gene are MNHNY and SVGAGI (reference sequence).